The clone carrying this T cell receptor (beta chain) has a handful of counts. Its antigen is unknown. The record originates from a study of T-cell reconstitution after alpha-beta-depleted transplantation in children. Notes on the study in general: Some patients' high day-60 TCRbeta diversity was attributed to recipient cells surviving conditioning.

V shed 3 bases and J shed 3 bases, with 12 bases lying between them. Germline V lookup: CDR1 DFQATT, CDR2 SNEGSKA (reference sequence). The CDR3 is made up of 13 amino acids. The library targeted TCRbeta and was prepared with unique molecular identifiers. TCRdb reanalysed the PCR reads using MiXCR and keeps one entry per CDR3 protein. This table holds about 97,000 distinct CDR3 sequences, 7% to 8% found once. This clonotype was obtained from a boy between 2 and 10 years old with acute lymphoblastic leukemia, due to receive a stem cell transplant. Material: PBMCs, obtained before TCRalphabeta/CD19-depleted stem cell transplant. This chain uses TRBV20-1 with TRBJ2-7, with D perhaps matching TRBD2 (5 bases). CDR3 coding DNA: TGCAGTGCTAGGAGGGATCTGGACTACGAGCAGTACTTC. Amino acids: CSARRDLDYEQYF.